The entry below gives a single TCR beta chain sequence along with its context. This record belongs to a study of blood T cell repertoires in COVID-19. As for the study in general: COVID-19 samples collected from the United States, Italy and Spain covered acute and convalescent phases.

This CDR3 region has 15 residues. Germline V lookup: CDR1 WNHNN, CDR2 SYGVQD (reference sequence). The germline V and J ends were trimmed by 3 bases and 8 bases, with 19 bases remaining between them. Method: immunoSEQ multiplex PCR; TCRdb's copy keeps in-frame clones and lacks some. This repertoire shows around 150,000 clones, roughly 82% found once; its top ten account for more than 5.5%. Material for sequencing was peripheral blood. This receptor was taken from a woman between 45 and 65 years old in a cohort sampled during active or convalescent COVID-19. This chain uses TRBV10-1 with TRBJ1-2; TRBD1 is a possible D gene (5 bases). DNA of the CDR3: TGCGCCAGCAGTGACCAACTGGGCAGGGAGGACGGCTACACCTTC. Residues: CASSDQLGREDGYTF.